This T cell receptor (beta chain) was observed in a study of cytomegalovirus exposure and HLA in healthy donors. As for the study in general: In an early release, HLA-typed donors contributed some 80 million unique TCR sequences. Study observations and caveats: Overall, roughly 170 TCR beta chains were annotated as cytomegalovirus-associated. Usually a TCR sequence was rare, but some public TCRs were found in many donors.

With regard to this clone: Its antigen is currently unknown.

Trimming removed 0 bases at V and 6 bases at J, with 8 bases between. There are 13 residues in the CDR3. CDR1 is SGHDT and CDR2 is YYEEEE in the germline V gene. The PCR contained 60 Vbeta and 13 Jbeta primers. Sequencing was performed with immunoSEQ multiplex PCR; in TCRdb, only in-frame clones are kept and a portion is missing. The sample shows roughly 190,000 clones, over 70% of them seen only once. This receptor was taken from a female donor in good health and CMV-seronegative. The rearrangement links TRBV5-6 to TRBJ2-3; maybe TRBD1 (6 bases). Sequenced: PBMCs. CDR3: CASSLAGVDTQYF. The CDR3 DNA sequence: TGTGCCAGCAGCTTGGCAGGGGTGGATACGCAGTATTTT.